This entry lists 9 T cell receptor beta chains sequenced from one sample in a study of beta chain features in type 1 diabetes. Every bit of the isolated RNA underwent reverse transcription, so sequencing read expressed TCRB transcripts. Assay: immunoSEQ multiplex PCR; the TCRdb copy retains only in-frame clones and omits some. There are fewer than 900,000 clones in the sample; roughly a sixth occur only once, and around 0.02% lies in the top ten. The sequenced sample consisted of naive CD4+ T cells from blood. Receptors originate from a woman aged 18-30 years in good health.

In its sample, this clone was seen a few times. This chain connects TRBV6-6 to TRBJ1-3; no firm D call. V lost 6 bases, J lost 2 bases, and 17 bases lay in between. This CDR3 is 16 amino acids long. Germline V gives CDR1 MNHNY, CDR2 SVGAGI (reference sequence). The chain's CDR3 is CASSSGSSRAGNTIYF. CDR3 nucleotides: TGTGCCAGCAGCTCCGGGTCCTCGAGGGCTGGAAACACCATATATTTT.

This clone has just a few counts. The V call is TRBV10-3, the J call TRBJ2-2, with TRBD2 identical over 9 bases. The ends lost 8 bases at V and 2 bases at J; junction bases unmatched: 3. Germline V gives CDR1 ENHRY, CDR2 SYGVKD. CDR3 length equals 14 residues. The CDR3 is CAIGTSRNTGELFF. The CDR3 DNA reads as TGTGCCATCGGGACTAGCAGAAACACCGGGGAGCTGTTTTTT.

The sample holds a few counts of this clone. V and J are TRBV11-1 and TRBJ2-7, with D unclear. Germline assignment: CDR1 SGHAT and CDR2 FQDESV (reference sequence). This CDR3 has 13 amino acids. The V gene lost 0 bases and the J gene lost 3 bases, with 6 bases spanning the gap. The CDR3 sequence: CASSLALYYEQYF. DNA of the CDR3: TGTGCCAGCAGCTTAGCGCTTTACTACGAGCAGTACTTC.

The chain employs TRBV11-2 and TRBJ2-5; D call uncertain. The CDR3 has 12 residues. V was clipped by 2 bases and J by 5 bases, with 6 bases between them. Looked up from germline, CDR1 is SGHAT and CDR2 is FQNNGV. The CDR3 sequence: CASSLITETQYF. The CDR3 DNA reads as TGTGCCAGCAGCTTAATCACGGAGACCCAGTACTTC.

The chain is built from TRBV2 and TRBJ2-3; no clear D. The CDR3 has 13 amino acids. The V gene's germline CDR1 is SNHLY and CDR2 FYNNEI. The ends were cut back, 8 bases at V and 1 base at J, with 10 bases in the middle. In DNA, the CDR3 is TGTGCCAGCCTACCATCTGGCACAGATACGCAGTATTTT. Translation gives CASLPSGTDTQYF.

This chain joins TRBV5-1 and TRBJ2-7, with 11 bases matching TRBD2. Germline V gene lookup returns CDR1 SGHRS and CDR2 YFSETQ. The CDR3 sequence is 17 residues long. The J segment lost 5 bases and the V segment lost 1 base, leaving 11 bases of the junction unmatched. In DNA, the CDR3 is TGCGCCAGCAGCTTGTTGCGTAGCGGGAGGGCCGGGGACGAGCAGTACTTC. This codes for CASSLLRSGRAGDEQYF.

The rearrangement uses TRBV28 and TRBJ1-5, with D unclear. The CDR3 runs to 15 residues. Trimming cost V 7 bases and J 7 bases, with 20 bases left between them. Germline CDR1 MDHEN, CDR2 SYDVKM. CDR3 in DNA: TGTGCCAGCATCGCTTCCCCGACACGATCCCAGCCCCAGCATTTT. Amino acids: CASIASPTRSQPQHF.

J is TRBJ2-1 and V is TRBV5-6, with 12 bases fitting TRBD2. This CDR3 comprises 14 residues. The germline V gene encodes CDR1 SGHDT and CDR2 YYEEEE. V shed 1 base and J 9 bases; nucleotides not matched to a gene: 2. In DNA form, the CDR3 reads TGTGCCAGCAGCTTGAGACTAGCGGGAGTTGAGCAGTTCTTC. Encoded protein: CASSLRLAGVEQFF.

This clone showed up just a few times. This chain links TRBV7-3 with TRBJ1-3, with D possibly TRBD1 on 5 matching bases. The V gene's germline CDR1 is SGHTA and CDR2 FQGTGA. The CDR3 length is 15 residues. V dropped 5 bases and J dropped 0 bases, with 11 bases sitting between them. CDR3 residues: CASSPVGGSGNTIYF. The CDR3 DNA sequence: TGTGCCAGCAGCCCCGTGGGGGGCTCTGGAAACACCATATATTTT. Filled out from reference TRBV7-3 and TRBJ1-3, the complete variable domain reads GAGVSQTPSNKVTEKGKYVELRCDPISGHTALYWYRQSLGQGPEFLIYFQGTGAADDSGLPNDRFFAVRPEGSVSTLKIQRTERGDSAVYLCASSPVGGSGNTIYFGEGSWLTVV.